This TCR beta chain was obtained from a study of blood T cell repertoires in COVID-19. Whole-study context: Some COVID-19 samples were acute and others convalescent; all came from the United States, Italy and Spain. T cells, B-cell-depleted T cells, or PBMCs supplied cDNA or gDNA.

Seattle-derived patients entered the study during active infection and were followed longitudinally. The CDR3 length is 13 residues. Germline values: CDR1 MNHEY, CDR2 SVGEGT. V trimming: 5 bases; J trimming: 7 bases; junction bases outside the gene matches: 4. In the original processing: Nucleated cell counts were estimated from reference gene primer amplification. TCRdb's copy holds only in-frame clones and misses some; the assay was immunoSEQ multiplex PCR. V and J calls plus clone size are reproduced from that table; the DNA served to infer D and trimming. The sample comprises about 340,000 clones, roughly 86% of which are singletons, and 7.3% rests with the top ten.

The chain uses TRBV6-2 or TRBV6-3 and TRBJ2-2, with 7 bases aligning to TRBD1. Sequences were obtained from peripheral blood. This sequence originates from an older woman with COVID-19, enrolled during active disease. The CDR3 sequence: CASSRAGGGELFF. The CDR3 DNA sequence: TGTGCCAGCAGTCGAGCAGGGGGCGGGGAGCTGTTTTTT.